This T cell receptor beta chain was obtained from a study of T cell responses to AZD1222 COVID-19 vaccine. General study points: Two doses of AZD1222 preceded a rise in Spike-specific TCR breadth and depth. Every sample of the repertoires postdated the peak T cell response.

Points on this clone: Its antigen remains unidentified.

The data were produced by immunoSEQ multiplex PCR, yet TCRdb's version contains in-frame clones alone and is incomplete. The sample contains under 150,000 clones, around 91% of which appear only once. Sample: peripheral blood, taken 28 days after the second AZD1222 dose. The sequence derives from an adult who received the AZD1222 COVID-19 vaccine.

This CDR3 reads CASRDTASPSYNEQFF. The CDR3 DNA reads as TGTGCCAGCAGAGACACCGCGTCACCCTCCTACAATGAGCAGTTCTTC. The genes are TRBV5-8 and TRBJ2-1; D uncertain. The CDR3 covers 16 residues. The V gene's germline CDR1 is SGHTS and CDR2 YDEGEE. The V end was cut by 5 bases, the J end by 0 bases, with 15 bases between.